This TCR beta chain derives from a study of blood T cell repertoires in COVID-19 (TCRdb year 2020). About the full investigation: Samples covering the acute and convalescent phases of COVID-19 were provided by collaborators in the United States, Italy and Spain. The material from the prospective study consisted of cDNA or gDNA derived from T cells, B-cell-depleted T cells, or PBMCs. Subjects who had been exposed to COVID-19, were actively infected with it, or had recovered from it provided the deeply sampled blood TCRbeta repertoires that made up the dataset. The repertoires were made available in a free public database intended to serve as a resource for research on the immune response to SARS-CoV-2. Samples were obtained from the ongoing ImmuneRACE study (first 160 participants) and from about 1,300 subjects provided by 6 global collaborators. A de-identified subject ID, COVID-19 status, age in years and sex were almost always included in the sample metadata. Where available, HLA class I and class II types were obtained from metadata supplied by the sample provider rather than from assay-based typing. The study at large found these results: The amount of clinical and demographic metadata varied by source and participant and was provided uncurated.

Whole blood was collected in K2EDTA tubes by collaborating institutions according to the institutions' own protocols. For TCRbeta analysis, collaborators shipped samples in one of three forms: frozen whole blood, isolated PBMCs, or DNA extracted from either of those sample types. TCRbeta CDR3 regions were amplified from genomic DNA using the immunoSEQ Assay, a bias-controlled multiplex PCR. As for how the authors treated the data: The number of nucleated cells in each sample was estimated from the amplification of reference gene primers within the assay. To quantify the absolute abundance of each unique TCRbeta CDR3 rearrangement, sequence reads were collapsed and filtered. Productive Simpson clonality was computed per sample as the square root of Simpson's diversity index over productive rearrangements. Sourced from immuneACCESS, this table was stored by TCRdb with only in-frame sequences that have V and J called. A share of the clones is absent; for the studies checked, an unresolved V gene accounts for under half, and the remainder has no known explanation. V, J and clone size reflect that table, while D and trimming were determined from the DNA. The sample data list around 250,000 clones, and 80% to 85% of these were observed just once. Jointly, the top ten make up about 4.2% of the sample.

CDR1 and CDR2 (MDHEN, SYDVKM) derive from the germline V gene. The CDR3 goes from the cysteine to the phenylalanine over 16 residues. Of all the DNA, just the CDR3 is kept, 48 bases in frame from base 1. Ends trimmed: V by 3 bases, J by 3 bases; bases unmatched to a gene: 7. In the case of this clone: Its antigen is not yet known. No base quality information exists; no much larger clone differs at one position.

Recombination connected TRBV28 to TRBJ1-4; TRBD1 lines up with 7 middle nucleotides. This receptor was identified in a man aged 50 to 59 with active or convalescent COVID-19. What was sequenced was peripheral blood. The CDR3 in this case is CASSFPTGAANEKLFF. The nucleotide sequence is given as TGTGCCAGCAGTTTCCCCACAGGGGCAGCTAATGAAAAACTGTTTTTT.